Shown below are 2 T cell receptor beta chains from a single sample sequenced in a study of cytomegalovirus exposure and HLA in healthy donors. The primer mix had 60 Vbeta and 13 Jbeta primers. Clones were read by immunoSEQ multiplex PCR, and TCRdb kept only the in-frame ones, dropping some. The sample records over 150,000 clones, over 70% being singletons. Sequences were obtained from PBMCs. The receptors derive from a man aged 30 to 45 in good health and CMV-seronegative.

This clone occurred a few times. Here the CDR3 reads CASSQNGGADEQFF. The DNA for the CDR3 is TGTGCCAGCAGCCAAAACGGGGGGGCCGATGAGCAGTTCTTC. The V call is TRBV4-2, the J call TRBJ2-1; 8 bases align to TRBD2. CDR1 LGHNA and CDR2 YNFKEQ come from the germline V gene. This CDR3 has 14 amino acids. Trimming took 2 bases from V and 8 from J; bases not matched to a gene: 5.

This chain connects TRBV2 to TRBJ2-1; TRBD1 aligns across 7 bases. The CDR3 runs 14 residues. Germline V gene data show CDR1 as SNHLY and CDR2 as FYNNEI. Germline trimming cut 4 bases from V and 4 bases from J; bases unmatched to any gene: 4. In DNA form, the CDR3 reads TGTGCCAGCAGTGGGGGACAGCAATACAATGAGCAGTTCTTC. Protein product: CASSGGQQYNEQFF. The full variable domain, its missing parts supplied by reference TRBV2 and TRBJ2-1, is EPEVTQTPSHQVTQMGQEVILRCVPISNHLYFYWYRQILGQKVEFLVSFYNNEISEKSEIFDDQFSVERPDGSNFTLKIRSTKLEDSAMYFCASSGGQQYNEQFFGPGTRLTVL.